This T cell receptor beta chain is drawn from a study of blood T cell repertoires in COVID-19. Across the study: In each case, the material was cDNA or gDNA derived from T cells, B-cell-depleted T cells, or PBMCs.

Per the germline V gene, CDR1 is SEHNR and CDR2 is FQNEAQ (reference sequence). The CDR3 contains 15 residues. Trimming cost V 2 bases and J 3 bases, with 11 bases left between them. Per the authors' pipeline: Quantification of nucleated cells was approximated via reference gene primer amplification. Data came from immunoSEQ multiplex PCR; TCRdb stores just in-frame clones and leaves some out. From that table come the V and J calls and clone size; the DNA was used to work out D and trimming. This table has 200,000 to 250,000 clones, 80% to 85% appearing once. Sequencing was performed on peripheral blood. The gene calls are TRBV7-9 and TRBJ2-1; a possible D gene is TRBD1 (5 bases). This clonotype was sampled from a woman aged 55-69 years who had recovered from COVID-19. CDR3: CASSLRGPGYNEQFF. CDR3 sequence (DNA): TGTGCCAGCAGCTTAAGGGGCCCCGGCTACAATGAGCAGTTCTTC.